These T cell receptor beta chains were read from a single sample in a study of blood T cell repertoires in COVID-19. The method was immunoSEQ multiplex PCR; TCRdb's version includes in-frame clones alone and lacks a portion of them. The repertoire holds 200,000 to 300,000 clones, with more than 85% as singletons. The sequenced material came from PBMCs or T cells enriched from blood (not recorded which). Receptor source: a man aged 35-49 years who had recovered from COVID-19. Both conserved end residues are part of each CDR3. Fields, in order: D gene, V gene, clone size, J gene, CDR3 protein, CDR3 DNA. D genes are given only for firm matches. Only some rows state a clone size, as once, few, many or a class for expanded clones.

TRBD1	TRBV15	NA	TRBJ1-5	CATSWAGGRDQPQHF	TGTGCCACCAGCTGGGCAGGGGGTCGTGATCAGCCCCAGCATTTT
TRBD1	TRBV9	few	TRBJ1-2	CASSGDSYGYTF	TGTGCCAGCAGTGGGGACAGCTATGGCTACACCTTC
TRBD1	TRBV3-1/TRBV3-2	NA	TRBJ2-3	CASSHGPGQGIDTQYF	TGTGCCAGCAGCCACGGACCGGGACAGGGGATAGATACGCAGTATTTT
TRBD1	TRBV6-5	NA	TRBJ1-2	CASTRQGAAYGYTF	TGTGCCAGCACCAGACAGGGGGCAGCTTATGGCTACACCTTC
NA	TRBV19	once	TRBJ1-1	CASSIRAVDRGQSEAFF	TGTGCCAGTAGTATAAGGGCTGTCGATCGGGGACAATCTGAAGCTTTCTTT
NA	TRBV4-1	NA	TRBJ2-4	CASSQGAQAGIAKNIQYF	TGCGCCAGCAGCCAAGGGGCTCAGGCGGGGATAGCCAAAAACATTCAGTACTTC
NA	TRBV7-9	once	TRBJ2-2	CASSLDRGSTGELFF	TGTGCCAGCAGCTTAGATCGGGGGTCCACCGGGGAGCTGTTTTTT
TRBD1	TRBV27	NA	TRBJ1-1	CASRQQGSKEAFF	TGTGCCAGCAGACAACAGGGGTCTAAAGAAGCTTTCTTT
TRBD2	TRBV18	NA	TRBJ2-1	CASSHGLADYNEQFF	TGTGCCAGCTCACACGGACTAGCGGACTACAATGAGCAGTTCTTC
NA	TRBV6-6	NA	TRBJ1-3	CASSAQGSGNTIYF	TGTGCCAGCAGTGCACAGGGCTCTGGAAACACCATATATTTT
TRBD2	TRBV19	few	TRBJ2-7	CASSIRLADSYEQYF	TGTGCCAGTAGTATCAGACTAGCGGACTCCTACGAGCAGTACTTC
NA	TRBV7-2	NA	TRBJ2-5	CASSLAAQETQYF	TGTGCCAGCAGCTTAGCGGCTCAAGAGACCCAGTACTTC
NA	TRBV18	NA	TRBJ2-4	CASSPGSEQTRNIQYF	TGTGCCAGCTCACCAGGGTCCGAACAGACCCGAAACATTCAGTACTTC
TRBD2	TRBV7-3	NA	TRBJ2-3	CASSLKGTSGLTDTQYF	TGTGCCAGCAGCTTAAAGGGGACTAGCGGACTCACAGATACGCAGTATTTT
TRBD1	TRBV28	NA	TRBJ1-2	CASSFGTGAVQGYTF	TGTGCCAGCAGTTTTGGGACAGGGGCCGTGCAAGGCTACACCTTC
TRBD2	TRBV7-2	NA	TRBJ2-1	CASSLGLAGRNEQFF	TGTGCCAGCAGCCTCGGACTAGCGGGACGAAATGAGCAGTTCTTC
TRBD1	TRBV13	NA	TRBJ2-7	CASSLDRGPLYF	TGTGCCAGCAGCTTGGACAGGGGCCCTTTGTACTTC
NA	TRBV12-3/TRBV12-4	few	TRBJ2-2	CASRKGGTGELFF	TGTGCCAGCAGGAAAGGGGGCACCGGGGAGCTGTTTTTT
TRBD1	TRBV18	NA	TRBJ1-5	CASSPPGQGNQPQHF	TGTGCCAGCTCACCACCGGGACAGGGCAATCAGCCCCAGCATTTT
TRBD1	TRBV7-6	NA	TRBJ1-6	CASSKGQGYNSPLHF	TGTGCCAGCAGCAAGGGACAGGGGTATAATTCACCCCTCCACTTT
TRBD2	TRBV5-1	NA	TRBJ2-3	CASSPPAGNTDTQYF	TGCGCCAGCAGCCCCCCAGCGGGGAACACAGATACGCAGTATTTT
NA	TRBV5-1	NA	TRBJ2-5	CASSPNAEVETQYF	TGCGCCAGCAGCCCAAACGCGGAGGTGGAGACCCAGTACTTC
NA	TRBV21-1	once	TRBJ2-7	CASRGLSYEQYF	TGTGCCAGCAGGGGACTTTCCTACGAGCAGTACTTC
NA	TRBV25-1	NA	TRBJ2-3	CASSGPYLSPTDTQYF	TGTGCCAGCAGTGGACCTTATCTTAGCCCGACAGATACGCAGTATTTT
NA	TRBV15	NA	TRBJ2-1	CATSRENQGSEQFF	TGTGCCACCAGCAGAGAGAACCAGGGGTCTGAGCAGTTCTTC
TRBD1	TRBV14	few	TRBJ1-1	CASSPRWGQGIGYTEAFF	TGTGCCAGCAGCCCGAGATGGGGACAGGGTATTGGGTACACTGAAGCTTTCTTT
TRBD1	TRBV28	NA	TRBJ1-1	CASTDTSNRGMKPFF	TGTGCCAGCACCGATACCTCGAACAGGGGAATGAAACCTTTCTTT